One sample yielded the 13 T cell receptor beta chains listed below, sequenced in a study of T cell repertoires in ileal Crohn's disease. Method: immunoSEQ multiplex PCR; TCRdb's copy keeps in-frame clones and lacks some. The sample contains about 14,000 clones, less than 90% of which appear only once. Sequencing input: ileal tissue. The receptors here all came from an adult with Crohn's disease.

The chain couples TRBV29-1 to TRBJ1-1; TRBD1 agrees at 9 bases. The CDR3 covers 12 residues. Per germline, CDR1 SQVTM and CDR2 ANQGSEA. Germline trimming cut 5 bases from V and 11 bases from J; bases unmatched to any gene: 9. The CDR3 coding sequence is TGCAGCGTTTCTACCGGGACAGGGAATGCTTTCTTT. This translates into CSVSTGTGNAFF.

The chain joins TRBV7-9 to TRBJ1-4, with a tentative D call TRBD1 (5 bases). Between the trimmed V and J ends, which lost 1 base and 3 bases, there was a span of 12 bases. The V gene's germline CDR1 is SEHNR and CDR2 FQNEAQ (reference sequence). The CDR3 covers 16 residues. For the CDR3, the DNA is TGTGCCAGCAGCTTAGAGGGGCAGGGCTCTAATGAAAAACTGTTTTTT. Translation gives CASSLEGQGSNEKLFF. The full variable domain, in which reference TRBV7-9 and TRBJ1-4 provide the parts outside the CDR3, is DTGVSQNPRHKITKRGQNVTFRCDPISEHNRLYWYRQTLGQGPEFLTYFQNEAQLEKSRLLSDRFSAERPKGSFSTLEIQRTEQGDSAMYLCASSLEGQGSNEKLFFGSGTQLSVL.

The chain carries TRBV29-1 and TRBJ2-5; TRBD2 matches at 11 bases. Germline V gene lookup returns CDR1 SQVTM and CDR2 ANQGSEA. V gave up 5 bases and J gave up 1 base; unmatched junction bases: 6. The CDR3 length is 15 residues. This CDR3 is CSVRPGLAAQETQYF. The CDR3 DNA sequence: TGCAGCGTTCGGCCGGGACTAGCGGCCCAAGAGACCCAGTACTTC.

This chain joins TRBV23-1 and TRBJ1-2; the match to TRBD1 covers 12 bases. TRBV23-1 is an open reading frame, and its role is uncertain. V trimming: 7 bases; J trimming: 1 base; junction bases outside the gene matches: 10. CDR3 length: 17 amino acids. The chain's CDR3 is CASTCRDRGRLNYGYTF. The CDR3 DNA reads as TGCGCCAGCACTTGTCGGGACAGGGGGCGACTTAACTATGGCTACACCTTC.

This clone showed up just once. The chain joins TRBV29-1 to TRBJ1-1; D remains unclear. CDR1 and CDR2 (germline): SQVTM, ANQGSEA. This CDR3 spans 12 amino acids. V lost 7 bases, J lost 1 base, and 10 bases lay in between. The CDR3 sequence is CSGRTANTEAFF. In nucleotides, the CDR3 is TGCAGCGGGAGGACGGCGAACACTGAAGCTTTCTTT.

The rearrangement links TRBV21-1 to TRBJ2-7; TRBD1 is the table's D call and was not checked against the DNA. TRBV21-1 is an annotated pseudogene. The CDR3 has 17 amino acids. The CDR3 loop reads CASSTKRGQGMTYEQYF. CDR3 nucleotide sequence: TGTGCCAGCAGCACCAAAAGGGGGCAGGGAATGACATACGAGCAGTACTTC.

The chain joins TRBV2 to TRBJ1-6; no definite D call. The CDR3 sequence is 16 residues long. Germline V CDR1 and CDR2: SNHLY, FYNNEI. V dropped 3 bases and J dropped 7 bases, with 16 bases sitting between them. The CDR3 region has the DNA TGTGCCAGCAGTGAGTTGAGAACGGCAGGAAATTCACCCCTCCACTTT. Translating it yields CASSELRTAGNSPLHF.

There are a few counts of this clone. The chain joins TRBV28 to TRBJ1-3; TRBD1 is a possible D gene (6 bases). The CDR3 has 14 amino acids. Germline loops: CDR1 MDHEN, CDR2 SYDVKM. The V gene lost 3 bases and the J gene lost 8 bases, with 14 bases spanning the gap. The CDR3 bases are TGTGCCAGCAGTTTGACACAGGGATGGGACACCATATATTTT. Translation gives CASSLTQGWDTIYF.

The chain couples TRBV7-6 to TRBJ2-5; TRBD2 is a possible D gene (6 bases). In germline, CDR1 is SGHVS, CDR2 FNYEAQ. The V end lost 5 bases, the J end lost 0 bases, and 7 bases lay between the germline ends. CDR3 length: 13 amino acids. CDR3 nucleotides: TGTGCCAGCAGCCGGGGGTACCAAGAGACCCAGTACTTC. Protein product: CASSRGYQETQYF.

The CDR3 DNA reads as TGCGCCAGCAGCGTGGGAGTAGGGGCTCACCCCAGTACCCAGTACTTC. Amino acid sequence: CASSVGVGAHPSTQYF. The V gene is TRBV5-1, the J gene TRBJ2-5; either TRBD1 or TRBD2 may supply D (5 bases each). This CDR3 spans 16 amino acids. Between the trimmed V and J ends, which lost 4 bases and 8 bases, there was a span of 24 bases. Germline V gives CDR1 SGHRS, CDR2 YFSETQ.

The V and J genes are TRBV5-1 and TRBJ1-1; D is unclear. The CDR3 is 13 residues long. Germline CDR1 SGHRS, CDR2 YFSETQ. The germline V and J ends were trimmed by 2 bases and 4 bases, with 9 bases remaining between them. CDR3 coding DNA: TGCGCCAGCAGCTTCGACATACTCACTGAAGCTTTCTTT. It specifies CASSFDILTEAFF.

The chain is built from TRBV9 and TRBJ1-5, with 10 bases aligning to TRBD1. Trimming cost V 0 bases and J 11 bases; bases outside gene matches: 11. The CDR3 has 16 amino acids. Germline V gene data show CDR1 as SGDLS and CDR2 as YYNGEE. CDR3 coding DNA: TGTGCCAGCAGCGTAGGTACCGATCTAGGGACAGGGGCCCAGCATTTT. Amino acid sequence: CASSVGTDLGTGAQHF.

The chain employs TRBV7-2 and TRBJ2-5, with D maybe TRBD1 (6 bases). The end of the DNA fits TRBJ2-7 better, so the J call may be wrong. Germline V gene sequence: CDR1 SGHTA, CDR2 FQGNSA. This CDR3 is 13 amino acids long. The CDR3 DNA sequence: TGTGCCAGCAGCTTAACTCAGGGGTACGAGCAGTACTTC. Translation gives CASSLTQGYEQYF.